This T cell receptor beta chain was recorded in a study of OX40 agonist ivuxolimab in advanced cancers. At the level of the study: Prior anti-PD-1, anti-PD-L1 or anti-CTLA-4 therapy was allowed; roughly 40% had some.

This table comes from immunoSEQ multiplex PCR, and its TCRdb copy is limited to in-frame clones, with some not included. The data show tens of thousands of clones, approximately 90% seen once. J lost 5 bases, V lost 5 bases, and 5 bases had no gene match. The CDR3 is 13 residues long. CDR1 is SQVTM and CDR2 is ANQGSEA in the germline V gene. This clonotype was obtained from an adult with an advanced solid tumor such as melanoma, head and neck, liver or kidney cancer. Source: CD4+ or CD8+ T cells sorted from blood, taken in a trial of the OX40 agonist ivuxolimab. The V and J genes are TRBV29-1 and TRBJ2-2; 7 bases are shared with TRBD1. DNA for the CDR3: TGCAGCGTTTTGACAGGGCGAACCGGGGAGCTGTTTTTT. Its protein product is CSVLTGRTGELFF.